Described below is a single T cell receptor beta chain sequence and its context. Its specific antigen is unknown. The input lacks base qualities; no much larger clone sits a single base away. Receptor libraries were prepared by PCR. Sequencing was performed on an Illumina HiSeq 2500. To reduce PCR and sequencing biases, unique molecular identifiers were incorporated into the TCR beta cDNA libraries. Roughly 500,000 cDNA molecules were obtained per 1 to 10 million input T cells, so each molecule approximated one T cell. The patient libraries were prepared and sequenced using the same protocol as the earlier healthy control dataset. Within a given batch, samples were prepared together, multiplexed and sequenced on the same HiSeq lane. Under the source paper's analysis protocol: Raw barcoded reads were processed with MIGEC, discarding single-read molecular identifier groups before consensus assembly and CDR3 extraction. VDJtools was used for post-analysis of the clonotype tables, with diversity normalized by down-sampling every dataset to the smallest sample size. In repertoire overlap clustering, CDR3 amino acid sequences, but not nucleotide sequences, were matched to correct batch-related cross-sample contamination. The public reads were quality trimmed at Q25 with fastp and then assembled into clones with MiXCR by TCRdb, keeping productive beta chains. Rows are unified per CDR3 protein, each entry keeping the most common DNA and genes. TCRdb assigned the V and J calls; the authors' analysis was not used. Recorded for this sample are some 890,000 distinct CDR3 sequences; 53% of them occurred a single time. The ten largest account for 4.6% of the sample.

To demonstrate the VDJtools post-analysis software, TCR beta repertoires were profiled from the peripheral blood of about 14 young patients with multiple sclerosis. The multiple sclerosis patients were children and adolescents ranging in age from 6 to 15 years. This record comes from a study of post-analysis software for immune sequencing data (dated by TCRdb to 2014 to 2015). A note on the overall study: Relapsing-remitting, secondary progressive and progressive-relapsing multiple sclerosis were recorded as disease courses, and subtype annotation was lacking for some patients. The multiple sclerosis patient repertoires were compared with ten to eleven previously published healthy control repertoires from donors aged about 6 to 26 years. A subset of samples was prepared in parallel using single-end sample barcoding, then pooled and co-amplified after Illumina adapter ligation.

The paper as a whole reports these results and caveats: When samples were clustered directly using the F measure, samples prepared in the same batch co-clustered strongly, which prompted a batch-effect correction. Roughly 5 TRBV segments, including TRBV5-6, TRBV5-1 and TRBV20-1, were significantly more frequent in patients than controls. Normalized Chao1 diversity was significantly lower in multiple sclerosis patients than controls, suggesting substantial peripheral T-cell clonal expansion. The control group was slightly older than the multiple sclerosis patient group.

The germline V gene encodes CDR1 SGHRS and CDR2 YFSETQ. Relative to germline, V is 4 bases shorter and J is 2 bases shorter, with 20 bases between their ends. The CDR3 runs 17 residues from the cysteine to the phenylalanine. Of all the DNA, just the CDR3 is kept, 51 bases in frame from base 1. This receptor was identified in a girl aged 5-17 years with multiple sclerosis. Sequenced material: blood. The V and J segments used are TRBV5-1 and TRBJ2-3; the D element might be TRBD1 or TRBD2, as each aligns at 5 bases. The CDR3 loop reads CASSGSVSVGLTDTQYF. The DNA sequence is given as TGCGCCAGCAGCGGGAGCGTAAGCGTGGGGCTCACAGATACGCAGTATTTT.